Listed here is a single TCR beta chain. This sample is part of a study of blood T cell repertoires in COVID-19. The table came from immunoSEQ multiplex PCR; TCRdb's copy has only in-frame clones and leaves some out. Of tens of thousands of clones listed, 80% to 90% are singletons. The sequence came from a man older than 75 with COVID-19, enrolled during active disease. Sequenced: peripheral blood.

CDR3 nucleotide sequence: TGCGCCAGCAGCTTTTCGGGACAGGGGTTTATCGATGAGCAGTTCTTC. Translating it yields CASSFSGQGFIDEQFF. This chain connects TRBV5-1 to TRBJ2-1, with 10 bases fitting TRBD1. From germline, CDR1 is SGHRS and CDR2 YFSETQ. Unmatched junction bases numbered 10, after V lost 2 bases and J lost 8 bases. The CDR3 is made up of 16 amino acids.